One and the same sample provided the 2 T cell receptor beta chains below, sequenced in a study of T cell changes during pregnancy in multiple sclerosis. Sequencing used immunoSEQ multiplex PCR; TCRdb keeps in-frame clones, though not all of them. This repertoire shows some 70,000 clones, about 90% found once; its top ten account for 2.3%. The sample was peripheral blood, taken in the first trimester of pregnancy. These TCRs come from a female donor with multiple sclerosis, enrolled in a pregnancy study.

This clone was observed a single time. The CDR3 DNA follows: TGTGCCAGCAGTTTTCTTCGGACAGCTCTGGGGTACAATGAGCAGTTCTTC. This gives the protein CASSFLRTALGYNEQFF. V gene TRBV28 combines with J gene TRBJ2-1, with a tentative D call TRBD1 (6 bases). Between the trimmed V and J ends, which lost 3 bases and 4 bases, there was a span of 19 bases. The germline V gene has CDR1 MDHEN and CDR2 SYDVKM. The CDR3 sequence is 17 residues long.

DNA of the CDR3: TGCGCCAGCAGCTTGTCCGCAGGGGGTCAGCCCCAGCATTTT. Translated: CASSLSAGGQPQHF. The rearrangement joins TRBV5-1 to TRBJ1-5, with 7 bases aligning to TRBD1. V was pared by 1 base and J by 6 bases, with 4 bases of the junction left unmatched. CDR1 and CDR2 from the germline V gene are SGHRS and YFSETQ. The CDR3 runs to 14 residues.